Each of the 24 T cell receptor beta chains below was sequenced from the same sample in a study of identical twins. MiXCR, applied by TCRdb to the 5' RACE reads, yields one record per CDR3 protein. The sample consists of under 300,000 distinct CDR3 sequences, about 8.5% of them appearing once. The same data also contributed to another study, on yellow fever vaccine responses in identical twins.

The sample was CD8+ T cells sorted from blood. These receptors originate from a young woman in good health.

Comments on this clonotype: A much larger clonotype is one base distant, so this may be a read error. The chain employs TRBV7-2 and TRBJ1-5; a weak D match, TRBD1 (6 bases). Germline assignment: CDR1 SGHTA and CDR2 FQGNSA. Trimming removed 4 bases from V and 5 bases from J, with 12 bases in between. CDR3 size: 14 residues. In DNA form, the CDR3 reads TGTGCCAGCAGCTATCGAGGGGGACATCAGCCCCAGCATTTT. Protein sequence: CASSYRGGHQPQHF.

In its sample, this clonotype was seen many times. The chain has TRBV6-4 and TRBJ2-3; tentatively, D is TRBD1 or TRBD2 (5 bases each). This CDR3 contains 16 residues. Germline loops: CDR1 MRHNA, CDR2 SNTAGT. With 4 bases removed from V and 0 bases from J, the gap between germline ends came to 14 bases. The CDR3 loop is CASSAARGPSTDTQYF. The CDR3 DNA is TGTGCCAGCAGTGCGGCGAGGGGACCTAGCACAGATACGCAGTATTTT.

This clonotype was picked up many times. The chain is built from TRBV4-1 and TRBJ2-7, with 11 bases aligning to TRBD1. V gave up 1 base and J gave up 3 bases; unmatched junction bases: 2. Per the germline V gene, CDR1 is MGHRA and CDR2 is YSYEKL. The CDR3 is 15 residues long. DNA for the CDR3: TGCGCCAGCAGCCAAGCCGGGACAGGGGGCTACGAGCAGTACTTC. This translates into CASSQAGTGGYEQYF.

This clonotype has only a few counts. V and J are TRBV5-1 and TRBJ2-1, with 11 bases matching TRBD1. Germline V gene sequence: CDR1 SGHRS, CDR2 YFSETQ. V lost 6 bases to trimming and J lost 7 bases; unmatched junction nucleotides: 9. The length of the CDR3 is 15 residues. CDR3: CASNSGQGARNEQFF. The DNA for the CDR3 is TGCGCCAGCAATTCAGGACAGGGGGCACGGAATGAGCAGTTCTTC.

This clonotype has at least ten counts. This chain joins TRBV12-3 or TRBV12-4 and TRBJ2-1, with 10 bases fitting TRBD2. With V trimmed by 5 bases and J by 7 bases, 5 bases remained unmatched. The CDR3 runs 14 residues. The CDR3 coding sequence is TGTGCCAGCAGTCACCTAGCGGGGGTTAATGAGCAGTTCTTC. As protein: CASSHLAGVNEQFF.

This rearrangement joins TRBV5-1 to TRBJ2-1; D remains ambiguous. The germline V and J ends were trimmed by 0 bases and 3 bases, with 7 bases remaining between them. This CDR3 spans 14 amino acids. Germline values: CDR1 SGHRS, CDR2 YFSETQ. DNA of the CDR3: TGCGCCAGCAGCTTGGACGAGGTCTACAATGAGCAGTTCTTC. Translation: CASSLDEVYNEQFF.

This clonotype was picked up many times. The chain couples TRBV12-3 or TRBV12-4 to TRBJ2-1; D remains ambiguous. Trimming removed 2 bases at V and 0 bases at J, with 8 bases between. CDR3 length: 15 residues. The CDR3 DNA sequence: TGTGCCAGCAGTTTACGTGTCGGCTCCTACAATGAGCAGTTCTTC. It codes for CASSLRVGSYNEQFF.

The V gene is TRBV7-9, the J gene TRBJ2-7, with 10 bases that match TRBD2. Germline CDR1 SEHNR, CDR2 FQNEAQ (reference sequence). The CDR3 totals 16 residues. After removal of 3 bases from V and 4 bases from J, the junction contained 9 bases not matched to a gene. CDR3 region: CASSFFLAGDRYEQYF. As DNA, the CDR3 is TGTGCCAGCAGCTTCTTTCTAGCGGGAGATCGGTACGAGCAGTACTTC.

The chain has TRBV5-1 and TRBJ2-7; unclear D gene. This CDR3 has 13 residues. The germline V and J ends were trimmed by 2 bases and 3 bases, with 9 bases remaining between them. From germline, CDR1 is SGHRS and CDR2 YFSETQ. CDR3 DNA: TGCGCCAGCAGCTTTTATAACGACTACGAGCAGTACTTC. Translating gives CASSFYNDYEQYF.

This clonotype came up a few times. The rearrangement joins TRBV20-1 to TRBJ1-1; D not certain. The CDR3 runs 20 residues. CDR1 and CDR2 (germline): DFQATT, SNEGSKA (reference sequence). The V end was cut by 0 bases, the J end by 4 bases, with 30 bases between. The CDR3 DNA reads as TGCAGTGCTAGAGATTATAGGACGGAAAACCCCTCTATCGGCGGCACTGAAGCTTTCTTT. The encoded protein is CSARDYRTENPSIGGTEAFF.

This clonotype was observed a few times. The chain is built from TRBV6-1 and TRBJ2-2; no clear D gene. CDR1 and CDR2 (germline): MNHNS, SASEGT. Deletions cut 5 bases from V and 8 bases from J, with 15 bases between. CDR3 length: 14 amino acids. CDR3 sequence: CASSITGFGGELFF. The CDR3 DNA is TGTGCCAGCAGTATCACGGGTTTTGGGGGGGAGCTGTTTTTT.

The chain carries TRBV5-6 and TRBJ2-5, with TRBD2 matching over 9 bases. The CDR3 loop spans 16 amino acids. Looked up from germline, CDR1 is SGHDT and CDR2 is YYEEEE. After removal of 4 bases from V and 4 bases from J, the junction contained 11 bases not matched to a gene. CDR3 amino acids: CASSPSGLAGLETQYF. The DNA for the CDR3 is TGTGCCAGCAGCCCTTCAGGGCTAGCGGGATTAGAGACCCAGTACTTC.

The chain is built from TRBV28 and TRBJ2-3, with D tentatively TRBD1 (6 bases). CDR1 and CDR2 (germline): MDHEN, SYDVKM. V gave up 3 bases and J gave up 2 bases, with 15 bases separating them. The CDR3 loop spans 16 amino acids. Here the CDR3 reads CASSFRDIRYTDTQYF. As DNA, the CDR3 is TGTGCCAGCAGTTTCCGGGACATTCGATACACAGATACGCAGTATTTT. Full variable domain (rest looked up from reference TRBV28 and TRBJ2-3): DVKVTQSSRYLVKRTGEKVFLECVQDMDHENMFWYRQDPGLGLRLIYFSYDVKMKEKGDIPEGYSVSREKKERFSLILESASTNQTSMYLCASSFRDIRYTDTQYFGPGTRLTVL.

The CDR3 region is CASSHPGLNSYNEQFF. DNA for the CDR3: TGTGCCAGCAGCCACCCGGGACTCAACTCCTACAATGAGCAGTTCTTC. V and J are TRBV12-3 or TRBV12-4 and TRBJ2-1; D might be TRBD2 (6 bases). CDR3 length: 16 amino acids. Trimming stripped 6 bases from V and 0 bases from J, with 15 bases between.

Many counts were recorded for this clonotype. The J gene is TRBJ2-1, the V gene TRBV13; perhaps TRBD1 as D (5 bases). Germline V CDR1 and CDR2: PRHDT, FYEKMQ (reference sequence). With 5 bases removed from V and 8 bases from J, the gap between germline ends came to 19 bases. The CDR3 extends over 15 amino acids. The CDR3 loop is CASSPRVNRGDEQFF. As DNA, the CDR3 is TGTGCCAGCAGCCCCCGGGTCAATAGGGGCGATGAGCAGTTCTTC.

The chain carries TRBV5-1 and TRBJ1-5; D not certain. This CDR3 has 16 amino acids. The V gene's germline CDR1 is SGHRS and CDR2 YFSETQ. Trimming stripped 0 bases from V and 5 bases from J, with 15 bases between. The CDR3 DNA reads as TGCGCCAGCAGCTTGGGGGAATCGGATGTCGATCAGCCCCAGCATTTT. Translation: CASSLGESDVDQPQHF.

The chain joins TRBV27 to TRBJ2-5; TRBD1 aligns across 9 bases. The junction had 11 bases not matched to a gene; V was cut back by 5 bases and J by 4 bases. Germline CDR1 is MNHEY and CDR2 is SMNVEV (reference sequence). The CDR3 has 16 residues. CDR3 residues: CASSTGTGRWGETQYF. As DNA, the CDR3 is TGTGCCAGCAGTACAGGGACAGGGCGGTGGGGAGAGACCCAGTACTTC.

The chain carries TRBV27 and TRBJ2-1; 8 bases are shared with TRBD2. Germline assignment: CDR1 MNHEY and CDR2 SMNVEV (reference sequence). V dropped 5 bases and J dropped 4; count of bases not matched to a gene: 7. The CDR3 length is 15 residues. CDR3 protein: CASSGLAEYYNEQFF. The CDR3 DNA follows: TGTGCCAGCAGTGGACTAGCTGAATATTACAATGAGCAGTTCTTC.

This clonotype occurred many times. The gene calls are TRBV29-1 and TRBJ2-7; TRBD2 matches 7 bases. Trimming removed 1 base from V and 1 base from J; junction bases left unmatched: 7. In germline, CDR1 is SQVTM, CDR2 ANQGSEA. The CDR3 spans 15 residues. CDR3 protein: CSVEGLADGSYEQYF. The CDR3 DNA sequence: TGCAGCGTTGAAGGGCTAGCGGACGGATCCTACGAGCAGTACTTC.

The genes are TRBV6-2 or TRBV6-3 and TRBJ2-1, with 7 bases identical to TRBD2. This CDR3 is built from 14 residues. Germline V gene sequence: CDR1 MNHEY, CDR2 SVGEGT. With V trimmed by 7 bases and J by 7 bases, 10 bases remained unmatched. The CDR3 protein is CASTQAGRRNEQFF. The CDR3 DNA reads TGTGCCAGCACCCAAGCGGGAAGGAGGAATGAGCAGTTCTTC.

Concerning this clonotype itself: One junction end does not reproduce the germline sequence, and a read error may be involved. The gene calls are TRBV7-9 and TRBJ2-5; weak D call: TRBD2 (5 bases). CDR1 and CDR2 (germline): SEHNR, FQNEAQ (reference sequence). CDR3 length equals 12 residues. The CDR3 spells CASSLGGPVGSF. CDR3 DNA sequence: TGTGCCAGCAGCTTAGGAGGGCCAGTAGGTTCGTTC. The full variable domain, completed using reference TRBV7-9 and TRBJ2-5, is DTGVSQNPRHKITKRGQNVTFRCDPISEHNRLYWYRQTLGQGPEFLTYFQNEAQLEKSRLLSDRFSAERPKGSFSTLEIQRTEQGDSAMYLCASSLGGPVGSFGPGTRLLVL.

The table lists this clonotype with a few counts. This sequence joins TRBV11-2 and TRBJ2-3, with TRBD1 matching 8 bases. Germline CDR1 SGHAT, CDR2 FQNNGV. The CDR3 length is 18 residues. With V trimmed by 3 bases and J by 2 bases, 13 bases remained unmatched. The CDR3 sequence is CASSLSLDRDLNTDTQYF. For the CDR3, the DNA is TGTGCCAGCAGCTTGTCGTTGGACAGGGATCTCAACACAGATACGCAGTATTTT.

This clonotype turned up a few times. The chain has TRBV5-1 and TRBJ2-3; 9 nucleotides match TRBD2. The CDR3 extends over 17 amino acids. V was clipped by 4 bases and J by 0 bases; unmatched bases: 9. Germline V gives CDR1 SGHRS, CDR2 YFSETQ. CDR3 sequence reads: CASSEGLAGLSTDTQYF. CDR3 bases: TGCGCCAGCAGCGAGGGGCTAGCGGGGCTTAGCACAGATACGCAGTATTTT.

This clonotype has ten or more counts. This CDR3 is CASSEPTGGIGNTQYF. The CDR3 coding sequence is TGTGCCAGCAGTGAGCCTACAGGAGGAATAGGGAATACGCAGTATTTT. The chain joins TRBV25-1 to TRBJ2-3, with D perhaps matching TRBD1 or TRBD2 (5 bases each). V lost 3 bases, J lost 7 bases, and 20 bases lay in between. The germline V gene has CDR1 MGHDK and CDR2 SYGVNS. The CDR3 consists of 16 residues.